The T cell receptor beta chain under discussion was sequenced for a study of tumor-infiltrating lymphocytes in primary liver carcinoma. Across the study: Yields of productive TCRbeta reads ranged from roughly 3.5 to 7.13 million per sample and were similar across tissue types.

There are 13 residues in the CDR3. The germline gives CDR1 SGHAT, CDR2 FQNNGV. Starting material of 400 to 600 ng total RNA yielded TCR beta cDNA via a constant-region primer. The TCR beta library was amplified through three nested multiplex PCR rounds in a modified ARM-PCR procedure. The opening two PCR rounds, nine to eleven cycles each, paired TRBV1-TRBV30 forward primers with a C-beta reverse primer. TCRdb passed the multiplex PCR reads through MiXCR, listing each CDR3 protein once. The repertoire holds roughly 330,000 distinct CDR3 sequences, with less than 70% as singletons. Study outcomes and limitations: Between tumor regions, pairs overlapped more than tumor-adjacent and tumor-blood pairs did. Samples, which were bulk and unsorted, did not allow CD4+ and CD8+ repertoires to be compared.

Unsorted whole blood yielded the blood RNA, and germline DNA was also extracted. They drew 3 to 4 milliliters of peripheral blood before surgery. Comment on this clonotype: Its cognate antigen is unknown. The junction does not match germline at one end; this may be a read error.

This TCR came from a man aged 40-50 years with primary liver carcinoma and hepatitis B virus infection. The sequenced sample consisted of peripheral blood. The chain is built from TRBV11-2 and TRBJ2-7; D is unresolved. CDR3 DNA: TGTGTCAGCAGCTTAGATTACGGATACGAGCACTACTTC. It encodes CVSSLDYGYEHYF.